A single sample is the source of the 20 T cell receptor beta chains below, sequenced in a study of Ad26.COV2.S vaccination and SARS-CoV-2 variants. The treatment here: 15 to 20 received Ad26.COV2.S at low or high dose, single or two shots; about 5 received placebo; per-sample allocation not given. All samples were drawn on day 63, counting from the first vaccine or placebo injection. The table came from immunoSEQ multiplex PCR; TCRdb's copy has only in-frame clones and leaves some out. Of roughly 400,000 clones in the sample, around 93% were seen once. The sequencing used peripheral blood, collected in a trial of Ad26.COV2.S vaccine versus placebo. All receptors come from a person between 18 and 65 years old who received the Ad26.COV2.S COVID-19 vaccine or a placebo.

V usage is TRBV7-8 and J usage is TRBJ2-2; D perhaps matches TRBD1 (6 bases). Deletions cut 8 bases from V and 6 bases from J, with 10 bases between. Germline CDR1 reads SGHVS; CDR2 reads FQNEAQ. The CDR3 totals 12 residues. CDR3 in amino acids: CASQGLAGELFF. The CDR3, as DNA: TGTGCCAGCCAGGGGCTTGCCGGGGAGCTGTTTTTT.

This clone was seen more than once but under ten times. The rearrangement links TRBV29-1 to TRBJ1-3; D gene unclear. V lost 7 bases and J 3 bases, leaving 16 bases between the germline ends. CDR1 and CDR2 (germline): SQVTM, ANQGSEA. The CDR3 runs 14 residues. The CDR3 DNA reads as TGCAGCGCTGATGGTGGACCCGGTGGAAACACCATATATTTT. This translates into CSADGGPGGNTIYF.

The V gene is TRBV30, the J gene TRBJ1-4, with a weak D call TRBD1 (5 bases). CDR3 size: 13 residues. V lost 4 bases to trimming and J lost 8 bases, with 14 bases between them. Germline loops: CDR1 GTSNPN, CDR2 SVGIG (reference sequence). The CDR3 loop is CAWKSGAREKLFF. The CDR3 bases are TGTGCCTGGAAAAGCGGGGCGCGCGAAAAACTGTTTTTT.

V is TRBV18 and J is TRBJ1-6, with D hard to call. The CDR3 runs to 14 residues. Trimming removed 4 bases at V and 7 bases at J, with 11 bases between. CDR1 is KGHSH and CDR2 is LQKENI in the germline V gene. CDR3 region: CASSRDWQNSPLHF. In DNA, the CDR3 is TGTGCCAGCTCACGAGACTGGCAAAATTCACCCCTCCACTTT.

The chain has TRBV3-1 (or the pseudogene TRBV3-2) and TRBJ2-5; no clear D. CDR1 is LGHDT and CDR2 is YNNKEL in the germline V gene (reference sequence). Trimming cost V 6 bases and J 2 bases, with 7 bases left between them. The CDR3 consists of 12 residues. The CDR3 sequence is CASRHAQETQYF. Written as DNA, the CDR3 is TGTGCCAGCAGACACGCTCAAGAGACCCAGTACTTC.

The chain links TRBV27 to TRBJ1-2; TRBD1 is a possible D gene (6 bases). V was pared by 4 bases and J by 1 base, with 10 bases between. Germline V gene data show CDR1 as MNHEY and CDR2 as SMNVEV (reference sequence). CDR3 length: 14 residues. The CDR3 coding sequence is TGTGCCAGCAGTTCGGGACAAAATAACTATGGCTACACCTTC. Its protein product is CASSSGQNNYGYTF.

The chain carries TRBV7-2 and TRBJ2-7, with a tentative D call TRBD1 (7 bases). Looked up from germline, CDR1 is SGHTA and CDR2 is FQGNSA. The CDR3 contains 14 residues. V gave up 7 bases and J gave up 6 bases, with 19 bases separating them. The CDR3 region is CASTPGGLRREQYF. The DNA of the CDR3 is TGTGCCAGCACCCCAGGGGGGTTGCGTCGCGAGCAGTACTTC.

This clone was counted once. This rearrangement joins TRBV7-2 to TRBJ2-7, with D unclear. The CDR3 contains 16 residues. Per germline, CDR1 SGHTA and CDR2 FQGNSA. V was trimmed by 2 bases and J by 5 bases, leaving 19 bases between them. The CDR3, as DNA: TGTGCCAGCAGCTTAATTTCGGAGTACAGACACCACGAGCAGTACTTC. Its protein is CASSLISEYRHHEQYF.

A few counts support this clone. The V and J genes are TRBV7-9 and TRBJ1-5, with a tentative D call TRBD1 (5 bases). The CDR3 consists of 16 residues. V lost 4 bases and J 4 bases, leaving 17 bases between the germline ends. CDR1 and CDR2 from the germline V gene are SEHNR and FQNEAQ (reference sequence). The CDR3 loop is CASSSLRQGLNQPQHF. Here the CDR3 DNA reads TGTGCCAGCAGCTCCCTCCGGCAGGGACTTAATCAGCCCCAGCATTTT.

This clone was picked up one time. This rearrangement joins TRBV4-1 to TRBJ2-1; 10 bases are a match to TRBD2. This CDR3 has 18 residues. After removal of 1 base from V and 1 base from J, the junction contained 7 bases not matched to a gene. Per germline, CDR1 MGHRA and CDR2 YSYEKL. CDR3 in amino acids: CASSQAYLAGVSYNEQFF. The CDR3 DNA sequence: TGCGCCAGCAGCCAAGCTTACCTAGCGGGGGTATCCTACAATGAGCAGTTCTTC.

The rearrangement uses TRBV9 and TRBJ2-3, with unresolved D. CDR1 is SGDLS, CDR2 YYNGEE, per germline. This CDR3 region has 12 residues. V was cut by 4 bases and J by 3 bases, with 6 bases left in between. This CDR3 reads CASSLGTDTQYF. CDR3 in DNA: TGTGCCAGCAGCCTGGGGACAGATACGCAGTATTTT.

The V gene is TRBV2, the J gene TRBJ2-5; D not certain. This CDR3 has 14 amino acids. V lost 6 bases, J lost 2 bases, and 13 bases lay in between. Germline V gene sequence: CDR1 SNHLY, CDR2 FYNNEI. This CDR3 is CASRERSVQETQYF. The DNA for the CDR3 is TGTGCCAGCAGGGAGAGGTCAGTTCAAGAGACCCAGTACTTC.

The chain recombines TRBV19 with TRBJ1-6, with TRBD1 matching 7 bases. Germline lookup yields CDR1 LNHDA and CDR2 SQIVND (reference sequence). V gave up 2 bases and J gave up 7 bases; unmatched junction bases: 11. CDR3 length: 17 residues. The CDR3: CASSITGTAPLNSPLHF. CDR3 DNA: TGTGCCAGTAGTATAACTGGGACAGCGCCCCTCAATTCACCCCTCCACTTT.

The V call is TRBV18, the J call TRBJ1-6, with 9 positions matching TRBD1. CDR3 size: 15 residues. From germline, CDR1 is KGHSH and CDR2 LQKENI. V was pared by 5 bases and J by 7 bases, with 6 bases of the junction left unmatched. CDR3: CASSKGTGPNSPLHF. The DNA for the CDR3 is TGTGCCAGCTCAAAAGGGACAGGGCCGAATTCACCCCTCCACTTT.

This chain connects TRBV7-2 to TRBJ1-1; no reliable D call. Trimming pared 6 bases from V and 1 base from J, leaving 9 bases between. CDR1 SGHTA and CDR2 FQGNSA come from the germline V gene. CDR3 length: 13 residues. CDR3 DNA: TGTGCCAGCAGACCCTCCGCGAACACTGAAGCTTTCTTT. Protein sequence: CASRPSANTEAFF.

The gene calls are TRBV25-1 and TRBJ2-3; D not certain. V was pared by 7 bases and J by 9 bases, with 17 bases between. CDR1 and CDR2 from the germline V gene are MGHDK and SYGVNS. This CDR3 region has 13 residues. CDR3: CASTLGGSTTQYF. CDR3 nucleotides: TGTGCCAGCACTTTAGGCGGATCTACGACGCAGTATTTT. Variable domain in full (rest from reference TRBV25-1 and TRBJ2-3): EADIYQTPRYLVIGTGKKITLECSQTMGHDKMYWYQQDPGMELHLIHYSYGVNSTEKGDLSSESTVSRIRTEHFPLTLESARPSHTSQYLCASTLGGSTTQYFGPGTRLTVL.

This clone appeared a few times. The chain carries TRBV6-2 or TRBV6-3 and TRBJ2-7, with no clear D. CDR1 MNHEY and CDR2 SVGEGT come from the germline V gene. V dropped 2 bases and J dropped 4 bases, with 12 bases sitting between them. This CDR3 has 14 residues. CDR3: CASSYGRKPYEQYF. The CDR3 DNA reads TGTGCCAGCAGTTACGGCAGGAAGCCTTACGAGCAGTACTTC.

The chain couples TRBV7-2 to TRBJ2-5; D tentatively fits TRBD1 or TRBD2 (5 bases each). Trimming took off 0 bases at V and 2 bases at J, with 10 bases between the two ends. This CDR3 region has 15 residues. CDR1 and CDR2 (germline): SGHTA, FQGNSA. The CDR3 loop is CASSLAGVIQETQYF. The CDR3 DNA is TGTGCCAGCAGCTTAGCGGGGGTGATACAAGAGACCCAGTACTTC.

CDR3 nucleotides: TGTGCCAGCAGGACTAGACGGGAGGATACGCAGTATTTT. Protein product: CASRTRREDTQYF. This chain links TRBV6-5 with TRBJ2-3; tentative D call: TRBD2 (6 bases). Germline V gene sequence: CDR1 MNHEY, CDR2 SVGAGI. V was cut by 6 bases and J by 6 bases, with 13 bases left in between. This CDR3 has 13 amino acids.

The V call is TRBV2, the J call TRBJ2-1, with unresolved D. CDR1 and CDR2 (germline): SNHLY, FYNNEI. V lost 6 bases to trimming and J lost 9 bases, with 15 bases between them. The CDR3 is 13 amino acids. The CDR3 nucleotides read TGTGCCAGCAGGACTCATAAGACCAGTGAGCAGTTCTTC. Translated: CASRTHKTSEQFF.